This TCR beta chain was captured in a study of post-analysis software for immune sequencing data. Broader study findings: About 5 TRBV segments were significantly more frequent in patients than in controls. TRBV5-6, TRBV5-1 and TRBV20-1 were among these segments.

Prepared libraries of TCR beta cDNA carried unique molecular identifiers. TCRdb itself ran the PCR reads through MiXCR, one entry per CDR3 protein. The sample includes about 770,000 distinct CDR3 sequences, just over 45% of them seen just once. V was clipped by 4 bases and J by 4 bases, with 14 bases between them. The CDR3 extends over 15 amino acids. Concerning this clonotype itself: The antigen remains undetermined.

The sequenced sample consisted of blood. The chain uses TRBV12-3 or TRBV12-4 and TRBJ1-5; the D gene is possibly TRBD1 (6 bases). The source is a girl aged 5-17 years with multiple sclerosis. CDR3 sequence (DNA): TGTGCCAGCAGTTCGGACAGTAAATATAATCAGCCCCAGCATTTT. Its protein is CASSSDSKYNQPQHF.